The 18 T cell receptor beta chains below were found in one sample sequenced in a study of patients and donors after allogeneic stem cell transplantation. Using its own MiXCR run on the RT-PCR reads, TCRdb lists one record per CDR3 protein. Of approximately 150,000 distinct CDR3 sequences listed, approximately 30% are singletons. The sequencing sample was made of blood, either unsorted or a sorted T cell fraction (not recorded which). These receptors all stem from a human donor who was either an allogeneic HSCT recipient or a stem cell or donor lymphocyte infusion donor (not recorded which). It is not recorded whose cells these are; they may come from a transplant donor.

The V call is TRBV4-2, the J call TRBJ1-1; D might be TRBD1 (5 bases). Trimming removed 0 bases at V and 5 bases at J, with 10 bases between. The germline CDR1 and CDR2 sequences are LGHNA and YNFKEQ. The CDR3 contains 14 residues. The CDR3 DNA follows: TGTGCCAGCAGCCAAGATCGAAGGGGAACTGAAGCTTTCTTT. Its translation: CASSQDRRGTEAFF.

This clonotype was found a few times. The chain uses TRBV6-5 and TRBJ1-1; the D gene is possibly TRBD1 (6 bases). This CDR3 has 12 amino acids. The V end lost 11 bases, the J end lost 1 base, and 11 bases lay between the germline ends. The germline V gene encodes CDR1 MNHEY and CDR2 SVGAGI. CDR3 sequence: CASGAPNTEAFF. The CDR3 DNA sequence: TGTGCCTCGGGGGCACCGAACACTGAAGCTTTCTTT.

The genes are TRBV7-2 and TRBJ2-1; D may be TRBD1 (5 bases). V was pared by 3 bases and J by 0 bases, with 9 bases between. CDR3 size: 15 residues. Looked up from germline, CDR1 is SGHTA and CDR2 is FQGNSA. In DNA form, the CDR3 reads TGTGCCAGCAGCTTGGACACTTACTCCTACAATGAGCAGTTCTTC. Protein product: CASSLDTYSYNEQFF.

This clonotype was detected a few times. The chain carries TRBV7-9 and TRBJ2-2; a weak D match, TRBD2 (6 bases). V was cut by 1 base and J by 4 bases, with 10 bases left in between. The CDR3 loop spans 15 amino acids. Germline V CDR1 and CDR2: SEHNR, FQNEAQ (reference sequence). CDR3 protein: CASSLVGGTTGELFF. In nucleotides, the CDR3 is TGTGCCAGCAGCTTAGTTGGCGGGACCACCGGGGAGCTGTTTTTT.

The chain couples TRBV4-2 to TRBJ2-2, with D perhaps TRBD2 (5 bases). There are 17 residues in the CDR3. The germline CDR1 and CDR2 sequences are LGHNA and YNFKEQ. Trimming left V 3 bases short and J 1 base short, with 15 bases between. DNA for the CDR3: TGTGCCAGCAGCCACCTTGAGGGTAGCGAGAACACCGGGGAGCTGTTTTTT. Encoded protein: CASSHLEGSENTGELFF.

This clonotype was observed at least ten times. V is TRBV7-2 and J is TRBJ1-3; D unresolved. Germline CDR1 is SGHTA and CDR2 is FQGNSA. CDR3 length: 14 amino acids. Trimming removed 0 bases at V and 4 bases at J, with 7 bases between. CDR3 sequence: CASSLAGFGNTIYF. The CDR3 DNA reads TGTGCCAGCAGCTTAGCAGGGTTCGGAAACACCATATATTTT.

The chain couples TRBV7-8 to TRBJ2-3, with D uncertain. V dropped 1 base and J dropped 5 bases, with 19 bases sitting between them. CDR1 and CDR2 (germline): SGHVS, FQNEAQ. The CDR3 totals 17 residues. The CDR3 protein is CASSLGVDQSWGDTQYF. In DNA, the CDR3 is TGTGCCAGCAGCTTAGGAGTTGACCAAAGCTGGGGAGATACGCAGTATTTT.

The V gene is TRBV4-2, the J gene TRBJ2-7, with 11 bases matching TRBD1. Germline trimming cut 2 bases from V and 3 bases from J; bases unmatched to any gene: 6. Looked up from germline, CDR1 is LGHNA and CDR2 is YNFKEQ. CDR3 size: 16 residues. CDR3 amino acids: CASSQIPGTGGYEQYF. CDR3 DNA sequence: TGTGCCAGCAGCCAAATACCCGGGACAGGGGGCTACGAGCAGTACTTC.

CDR3: CASSPRQGDQETQYF. CDR3 bases: TGCGCCAGCAGCCCCCGACAGGGCGATCAAGAGACCCAGTACTTC. The rearrangement joins TRBV5-1 to TRBJ2-5, with TRBD1 matching over 7 bases. The CDR3 spans 15 residues. Germline V CDR1 and CDR2: SGHRS, YFSETQ. V gave up 4 bases and J gave up 2 bases; unmatched junction bases: 8.

Comment on this clonotype: At one end, the junction sequence differs from germline, possibly due to a read error. The CDR3 DNA reads as TGTGCCAGCAGCTTGGAACGGCGAAGCTCGGAGGATTTT. Translation: CASSLERRSSEDF. V is TRBV5-6 and J is TRBJ1-3; D is unclear. This CDR3 has 13 residues. Germline lookup yields CDR1 SGHDT and CDR2 YYEEEE.

The CDR3 nucleotides are TGCGCCAGCAGCACCAGGGACAGCATCTATGGCTACACCTTC. It encodes CASSTRDSIYGYTF. The chain joins TRBV5-1 to TRBJ1-2; 7 nucleotides agree with TRBD1. Losses at the gene ends were 4 bases for V and 4 bases for J; bases not matched to a gene: 7. The CDR3 has 14 residues. From germline, CDR1 is SGHRS and CDR2 YFSETQ.

The V call is TRBV4-3, the J call TRBJ1-4, with D tentatively TRBD1 (5 bases). V lost 6 bases, J lost 1 base, and 9 bases lay in between. This CDR3 spans 14 amino acids. Germline V gives CDR1 LGHNA, CDR2 YSLEER. As DNA, the CDR3 is TGCGCCAGCAGAAGGAGGGGAACTAATGAAAAACTGTTTTTT. This translates into CASRRRGTNEKLFF.

V and J are TRBV25-1 and TRBJ2-7; 10 nucleotides line up with TRBD1. Per germline, CDR1 MGHDK and CDR2 SYGVNS. The CDR3 extends over 15 amino acids. With V trimmed by 3 bases and J by 0 bases, 2 bases remained unmatched. The DNA of the CDR3 is TGTGCCAGCAGTGAGACAGGGGGCCTCTCCTACGAGCAGTACTTC. Protein sequence: CASSETGGLSYEQYF.

V is TRBV7-2 and J is TRBJ2-3; TRBD2 matches 8 bases. This CDR3 has 17 amino acids. J was trimmed by 3 bases and V by 0 bases; bases with no gene match: 8. Germline assignment: CDR1 SGHTA and CDR2 FQGNSA. CDR3 DNA sequence: TGTGCCAGCAGCTTAGCGTACCCACTAGCGGTGACAGATACGCAGTATTTT. It translates to CASSLAYPLAVTDTQYF.

This clonotype has only one observation. This chain connects TRBV29-1 to TRBJ2-7; 7 bases fit TRBD1. Germline-derived CDR1 and CDR2 are SQVTM and ANQGSEA. Trimming removed 5 bases from V and 6 bases from J; junction bases left unmatched: 4. This CDR3 spans 11 amino acids. The CDR3, as DNA: TGCAGCGTTCCGACAGGGAGCGAGCAGTACTTC. It codes for CSVPTGSEQYF.

This chain connects TRBV20-1 to TRBJ2-3; tentative D call: TRBD2 (5 bases). Germline V gene lookup returns CDR1 DFQATT and CDR2 SNEGSKA (reference sequence). Trimming left V 2 bases short and J 10 bases short, with 16 bases between. CDR3 length: 13 residues. CDR3 sequence reads: CSARPMLAPAQYF. CDR3 nucleotide sequence: TGCAGTGCTAGACCCATGCTAGCCCCGGCGCAGTATTTT.

In this sample, this clonotype turned up a few times. The V gene is TRBV18, the J gene TRBJ2-7, with D perhaps TRBD1 (6 bases). The CDR3 is 15 amino acids. Germline CDR1 reads KGHSH; CDR2 reads LQKENI. Trimming left V 4 bases short and J 4 bases short, with 17 bases between. CDR3 protein: CASSRVGQGQYEQYF. CDR3 nucleotides: TGTGCCAGCTCACGCGTCGGCCAGGGACAATACGAGCAGTACTTC.

This clonotype was observed a single time. J is TRBJ2-1 and V is TRBV20-1; D uncertain. Germline CDR1 and CDR2: DFQATT and SNEGSKA (reference sequence). Between the trimmed V and J ends, which lost 2 bases and 0 bases, there was a span of 8 bases. This CDR3 is built from 14 residues. The CDR3 here is CSARSWSSYNEQFF. The CDR3 DNA reads TGCAGTGCTAGAAGCTGGAGCTCCTACAATGAGCAGTTCTTC.